This T cell receptor (beta chain) was recovered during a study of blood T cell repertoires in COVID-19. The wider study: Samples representing acute and convalescent COVID-19 were sourced from the United States, Italy and Spain.

Repertoires were generated with immunoSEQ multiplex PCR, while TCRdb's copy carries only in-frame clones and drops some. The sample comprises 300,000 to 400,000 clones, approximately 90% of which are singletons, and 3.5% to 4% rests with the top ten. The CDR3 runs 14 residues. The V and J ends lost 4 bases and 8 bases respectively, with 14 bases between them. Germline V gives CDR1 LNHDA, CDR2 SQIVND (reference sequence). The sequencing sample was made of peripheral blood. This clonotype was sampled from a woman in her forties or fifties with active or convalescent COVID-19. The J gene is TRBJ1-4, the V gene TRBV19, with D maybe TRBD1 (5 bases). The CDR3 region is CASSTDSSGEKLFF. In nucleotides, the CDR3 is TGTGCCAGTAGTACCGACAGCAGCGGGGAAAAACTGTTTTTT. Full variable domain (rest looked up from reference TRBV19 and TRBJ1-4): DGGITQSPKYLFRKEGQNVTLSCEQNLNHDAMYWYRQDPGQGLRLIYYSQIVNDFQKGDIAEGYSVSREKKESFPLTVTSAQKNPTAFYLCASSTDSSGEKLFFGSGTQLSVL.